A single sample gave rise to the 24 T cell receptor beta chains below, sequenced in a study of response to subunit inactivated influenza vaccine. TCRdb recomputed calls from the RT-PCR reads with MiXCR, one row per CDR3 protein. Of 150,000 to 200,000 distinct CDR3 sequences in the sample, 9.5% to 13% are singletons; the top ten hold over 10%. The material sequenced was non-naive T cells sorted from PBMCs, taken 35 to 45 days after vaccination. Every receptor here comes from a man in his fifties who received an inactivated influenza vaccine.

The V and J genes are TRBV5-4 and TRBJ2-3, with 8 bases lining up with TRBD1. Germline V gene sequence: CDR1 SGHNT, CDR2 YYREEE (reference sequence). The CDR3 has 15 residues. V lost 0 bases and J lost 1; bases outside the gene matches: 1. The CDR3 loop reads CASSLVTGGTDTQYF. The CDR3 DNA reads TGTGCCAGCAGCTTGGTGACAGGGGGCACAGATACGCAGTATTTT.

This clonotype was seen a handful of times. The chain has TRBV11-1 and TRBJ2-3, with TRBD2 identical over 12 bases. Germline trimming cut 3 bases from V and 0 bases from J; bases unmatched to any gene: 4. Germline V gene sequence: CDR1 SGHAT, CDR2 FQDESV (reference sequence). The CDR3 length is 17 residues. CDR3 residues: CASSFGLAGLSTDTQYF. The DNA for the CDR3 is TGTGCCAGCAGCTTTGGACTAGCGGGGCTGAGCACAGATACGCAGTATTTT.

This clonotype was seen a few times. The V and J genes are TRBV5-6 and TRBJ1-4, with TRBD1 matching 11 bases. The CDR3 extends over 14 amino acids. Germline V lookup: CDR1 SGHDT, CDR2 YYEEEE. V was pared by 2 bases and J by 7 bases, with 1 base of the junction left unmatched. The DNA of the CDR3 is TGTGCCAGCAGCTTCGGGACAGGGGGTGAAAAACTGTTTTTT. This gives the protein CASSFGTGGEKLFF.

The sample holds a few counts of this clonotype. V gene TRBV6-1 combines with J gene TRBJ1-6, with D hard to call. This CDR3 contains 13 residues. Germline V gene sequence: CDR1 MNHNS, CDR2 SASEGT. Trimming took 8 bases from V and 8 from J, leaving 13 bases between them. The CDR3: CASGGFGDSPLHF. CDR3 DNA: TGTGCCAGCGGAGGCTTCGGCGATTCACCCCTCCACTTT.

This clonotype showed up many times. The chain has TRBV11-1 and TRBJ2-7, with D perhaps TRBD1 or TRBD2 (5 bases each). The CDR3 length is 15 residues. The germline CDR1 and CDR2 sequences are SGHAT and FQDESV (reference sequence). Trimming stripped 3 bases from V and 2 bases from J, with 14 bases between. CDR3: CASSFTGTVTYEQYF. CDR3 sequence (DNA): TGTGCCAGCAGCTTCACCGGGACGGTAACCTACGAGCAGTACTTC.

The chain combines TRBV5-1 with TRBJ1-1; D gene unclear. Per the germline V gene, CDR1 is SGHRS and CDR2 is YFSETQ. The V gene lost 5 bases and the J gene lost 4 bases, with 15 bases spanning the gap. The CDR3 is made up of 14 amino acids. Written as DNA, the CDR3 is TGCGCCAGCAGGGCACAAACGACTGGCACTGAAGCTTTCTTT. It encodes CASRAQTTGTEAFF.

This chain joins TRBV7-8 and TRBJ1-2; D remains unclear. Germline V gene lookup returns CDR1 SGHVS and CDR2 FQNEAQ. CDR3 length: 12 amino acids. Trimming took 4 bases from V and 5 from J, leaving 8 bases between them. CDR3: CASSSQRYGYTF. In DNA, the CDR3 is TGTGCCAGCAGCTCTCAGCGATATGGCTACACCTTC.

V and J are TRBV7-2 and TRBJ1-3; D remains unclear. Looked up from germline, CDR1 is SGHTA and CDR2 is FQGNSA. With 5 bases removed from V and 4 bases from J, the gap between germline ends came to 12 bases. The CDR3 runs 14 residues. The CDR3 loop is CASSPPSAGNTIYF. The CDR3 nucleotides read TGTGCCAGCAGCCCCCCGTCGGCGGGAAACACCATATATTTT.

Notes on this clonotype: This may be a read error: a much more frequent sequence differs by one nucleotide. This rearrangement joins TRBV6-1 to TRBJ2-7; D ambiguous. Germline lookup yields CDR1 MNHNS and CDR2 SASEGT. The CDR3 covers 14 residues. The CDR3 protein is CDSSVTANSYEQYF. The CDR3 DNA reads as TGTGACAGCAGTGTGACGGCGAACTCCTACGAGCAGTACTTC.

This clonotype has only a few counts. The gene calls are TRBV28 and TRBJ1-2; 10 positions match TRBD1. The CDR3 is 14 amino acids. V lost 6 bases, J lost 2 bases, and 3 bases stayed unmatched. CDR1 is MDHEN and CDR2 is SYDVKM in the germline V gene. The CDR3 bases are TGTGCCAGCAGGGGACAGGGGTCCAACTATGGCTACACCTTC. The encoded protein is CASRGQGSNYGYTF.

The CDR3 sequence: CAISAGTNTEAFF. The CDR3 DNA follows: TGTGCCATCAGTGCCGGGACGAACACTGAAGCTTTCTTT. This chain uses TRBV10-3 with TRBJ1-1; D possibly corresponds to TRBD1 (5 bases). The CDR3 spans 13 residues. CDR1 ENHRY and CDR2 SYGVKD come from the germline V gene. Trimming shortened V by 4 bases and J by 1 base, and 7 bases separated the two germline ends.

This clonotype was seen many times. CDR3 DNA: TGTGCCAGCAGCTTGAGTAGGACTAGCGGGAGCAGAGCTGGGGCCAACGTCCTGACTTTC. Encoded protein: CASSLSRTSGSRAGANVLTF. The rearrangement uses TRBV5-6 and TRBJ2-6; 13 bases are shared with TRBD2. The length of the CDR3 is 20 residues. V was clipped by 1 base and J by 2 bases; unmatched bases: 9. Per the germline V gene, CDR1 is SGHDT and CDR2 is YYEEEE.

This clonotype has at least ten counts. The chain carries TRBV5-5 and TRBJ2-1; 10 bases line up with TRBD1. The germline V gene has CDR1 SGHKS and CDR2 YYEKEE (reference sequence). This CDR3 comprises 15 residues. V dropped 2 bases and J dropped 9; count of bases not matched to a gene: 8. The CDR3 loop is CASSFRGQGMSEQFF. CDR3 in DNA: TGTGCCAGCAGCTTCCGGGGACAGGGGATGTCTGAGCAGTTCTTC.

The chain joins TRBV11-3 to TRBJ2-5; D is unclear. The V end was cut by 2 bases, the J end by 3 bases, with 7 bases between. Germline V lookup: CDR1 SGHNT, CDR2 YENEEA. CDR3 length: 13 amino acids. CDR3 coding DNA: TGTGCCAGCAGCTTAACAGCTAAAGAGACCCAGTACTTC. Protein product: CASSLTAKETQYF.

This clonotype was seen a handful of times. The chain links TRBV5-6 to TRBJ2-7; D remains ambiguous. The CDR3 has 13 residues. Looked up from germline, CDR1 is SGHDT and CDR2 is YYEEEE. V was shortened by 0 bases and J by 6 bases, with 10 bases between the two germline ends. CDR3 residues: CASSLVPQIEQYF. The DNA for the CDR3 is TGTGCCAGCAGCTTGGTCCCACAGATCGAGCAGTACTTC. The whole variable domain, remainder taken from reference TRBV5-6 and TRBJ2-7, is DAGVTQSPTHLIKTRGQQVTLRCSPKSGHDTVSWYQQALGQGPQFIFQYYEEEERQRGNFPDRFSGHQFPNYSSELNVNALLLGDSALYLCASSLVPQIEQYFGPGTRLTVT.

The rearrangement joins TRBV11-2 to TRBJ2-3, with a tentative D call TRBD2 (5 bases). Germline V gives CDR1 SGHAT, CDR2 FQNNGV. This CDR3 spans 15 amino acids. V was cut by 8 bases and J by 2 bases, with 17 bases left in between. CDR3 region: CASHRGREPTDTQYF. The CDR3 DNA sequence: TGTGCCAGCCACCGGGGAAGGGAGCCCACAGATACGCAGTATTTT.

This clonotype showed up many times. The V and J genes are TRBV30 and TRBJ2-7, with D uncertain. V was cut by 4 bases and J by 3 bases, with 7 bases left in between. The CDR3 is 11 residues long. Germline CDR1 reads GTSNPN; CDR2 reads SVGIG (reference sequence). The CDR3 spells CAWNLDYEQYF. Written as DNA, the CDR3 is TGTGCCTGGAACCTAGACTACGAGCAGTACTTC. Combining the CDR3 with reference TRBV30 and TRBJ2-7 gives the whole variable domain SQTIHQWPATLVQPVGSPLSLECTVEGTSNPNLYWYRQAAGRGLQLLFYSVGIGQISSEVPQNLSASRPQDRQFILSSKKLLLSDSGFYLCAWNLDYEQYFGPGTRLTVT.

Many counts were recorded for this clonotype. The genes are TRBV3-1 and TRBJ1-6; D unresolved. Trimming left V 8 bases short and J 8 bases short, with 13 bases between. This CDR3 is built from 13 residues. Germline lookup yields CDR1 LGHDT and CDR2 YNNKEL (reference sequence). CDR3 amino acids: CASCPREDSPLHF. CDR3 DNA: TGTGCCAGCTGTCCAAGGGAAGATTCACCCCTCCACTTT.

This clonotype has more than one count but fewer than ten. This sequence joins TRBV7-2 and TRBJ2-3; weak D call: TRBD1 (6 bases). This CDR3 is 14 amino acids long. Germline values: CDR1 SGHTA, CDR2 FQGNSA. V shed 5 bases and J shed 2 bases, with 11 bases lying between them. CDR3 coding DNA: TGTGCCAGCAGCCCCGGGACATCCACAGATACGCAGTATTTT. It translates to CASSPGTSTDTQYF.

CDR3 region: CASTGGTSGLAGELFF. The CDR3 DNA sequence: TGTGCCAGCACCGGGGGGACTAGCGGGCTGGCCGGGGAGCTGTTTTTT. This chain connects TRBV12-3 or TRBV12-4 to TRBJ2-2; TRBD2 matches 12 bases. The CDR3 is made up of 16 amino acids. Trimming removed 7 bases from V and 6 bases from J; junction bases left unmatched: 9.

The V and J genes are TRBV12-3 or TRBV12-4 and TRBJ2-4; D might be TRBD1 or TRBD2, each matching 6 bases. V was trimmed by 7 bases and J by 6 bases, leaving 13 bases between them. The CDR3 sequence is 13 residues long. CDR3 DNA sequence: TGTGCCAGCACTACGGGGGCTCGAAACATTCAGTACTTC. Its translation is CASTTGARNIQYF.

This sequence joins TRBV3-1 and TRBJ2-1, with D possibly being TRBD2 (5 bases). This CDR3 has 13 residues. V lost 4 bases and J lost 3, with 7 bases in between. The V gene's germline CDR1 is LGHDT and CDR2 YNNKEL (reference sequence). Here the CDR3 reads CASSPRDYNEQFF. Written as DNA, the CDR3 is TGTGCCAGCAGCCCCCGGGACTACAATGAGCAGTTCTTC.

The chain couples TRBV4-1 to TRBJ1-2; tentative D call: TRBD1 (6 bases). Trimming shortened V by 0 bases and J by 2 bases, and 10 bases separated the two germline ends. CDR1 MGHRA and CDR2 YSYEKL come from the germline V gene. The CDR3 sequence is 15 residues long. The CDR3 DNA follows: TGCGCCAGCAGCCAAGATTGGGACACAAACTATGGCTACACCTTC. This codes for CASSQDWDTNYGYTF.

This clonotype was detected ten times or more. The rearrangement uses TRBV6-5 and TRBJ2-1; 7 nucleotides line up with TRBD2. The CDR3 loop spans 17 amino acids. V dropped 4 bases and J dropped 4; count of bases not matched to a gene: 13. Per germline, CDR1 MNHEY and CDR2 SVGAGI. In nucleotides, the CDR3 is TGTGCCAGCAGTTGGTCAGATCCATTGGGACTATACAATGAGCAGTTCTTC. This translates into CASSWSDPLGLYNEQFF.